Listed below are T cell receptor beta chains from one sample, sequenced in a study of blood T cells in healthy people across ages. One entry per CDR3 protein, called by TCRdb with MiXCR from the 5' RACE reads. The sample gives 600,000 to 1,000,000 distinct CDR3 sequences, roughly 60% of which show up once; approximately 20% is in the top ten. The sequencing sample was made of blood. Receptors originate from a man aged 25 to 45 in good health. Each CDR3 is given with its conserved first and last residue. The D gene is left open where the match is weak. A row's size may be missing; if present it is once, few, many or a size class.

CDR3 DNA	CDR3 protein	D gene	V gene	J gene	clone size
TGTGCCTGGAGCCCACAGGATCGGAACACTGAAGCTTTCTTT	CAWSPQDRNTEAFF	NA	TRBV30	TRBJ1-1	NA
TGTGCCAGCAGTTGGGACAGGGGAACCTACGAGCAGTACTTC	CASSWDRGTYEQYF	TRBD1	TRBV6-2/TRBV6-3	TRBJ2-7	NA
TGTGCCAGCAGTCCCCGACAGTTCTCCTATAATTCACCCCTCCACTTT	CASSPRQFSYNSPLHF	NA	TRBV27	TRBJ1-6	NA
TGTGCCAGCAGTTCAGCAGCGTCCTATGGCTACACCTTC	CASSSAASYGYTF	NA	TRBV12-3/TRBV12-4	TRBJ1-2	NA
TGTGCCATCAGGGTAGCGGGAGAGTCCTACAATGAGCAGTTCTTC	CAIRVAGESYNEQFF	TRBD2	TRBV10-3	TRBJ2-1	once
TGTGCCAGCAGTTCCCCGACCCTGTCTGGGTTGGAGCAGTACTTC	CASSSPTLSGLEQYF	NA	TRBV6-5	TRBJ2-7	NA
TGTGCCAGCAGTGAAATGGACTACGAGCAGTACTTC	CASSEMDYEQYF	NA	TRBV2	TRBJ2-7	few
TGTGCCAGCAGCCTTAGGCCAGGGGGAGGCGGAGATACGCAGTATTTT	CASSLRPGGGGDTQYF	NA	TRBV7-9	TRBJ2-3	NA
TGTGCCTGGAGTGTAATGGGGCGGAGTGGCTACACCTTC	CAWSVMGRSGYTF	NA	TRBV30	TRBJ1-2	NA
TGCAGCGCCGTGACCGGGACAGTAAACGAGCAGTACTTC	CSAVTGTVNEQYF	TRBD1	TRBV29-1	TRBJ2-7	NA
TGTGCCAGCAGTTGGGTTTCCAACGAGCAGTACTTC	CASSWVSNEQYF	NA	TRBV12-3/TRBV12-4	TRBJ2-7	few
TGTGCCAGCTCTAGCGATTTGGACTTCTCCTACGAGCAGTACTTC	CASSSDLDFSYEQYF	NA	TRBV12-3/TRBV12-4	TRBJ2-7	NA
TGCGCCAGCAGACTCAAGCAACAGGGGGCCTATGGCTACACCTTC	CASRLKQQGAYGYTF	TRBD1	TRBV10-2	TRBJ1-2	NA
TGCGCCAGCAGCCAGTACCGACTGGACACCGGGGAGCTGTTTTTT	CASSQYRLDTGELFF	NA	TRBV4-3	TRBJ2-2	once
TGTGCCAGCAGTTGGTCAGGGGATACGCAGTATTTT	CASSWSGDTQYF	NA	TRBV11-2	TRBJ2-3	once
TGCAACGTGGGACTAGCGGGCTCCTACAATGAGCAGTTCTTC	CNVGLAGSYNEQFF	TRBD2	TRBV29-1	TRBJ2-1	NA